This entry describes one TCR beta chain. Its antigen is unidentified. Produced via immunoSEQ multiplex PCR; TCRdb's table is partial and in-frame only. Of roughly 96,000 clones detected, just over 90% appear once; the ten largest clones hold roughly 1.9%. The CDR3 contains 19 residues. The V and J ends lost 5 bases and 3 bases, in that order; junction bases with no gene match: 14. Germline V CDR1 and CDR2: SGHTA, FQGNSA. The data originate from a study of PD-1 blockade in classical Hodgkin lymphoma. On the study more broadly: Nivolumab dosed at 3 mg/kg went to patients intravenously every 2 weeks. General study points: Before treatment, TCR diversity in newly diagnosed patients was reportedly lower than in healthy donors. CD4+ TCR diversity rose significantly by C4D1, and CD8+ TCR diversity did not.

The time point: cycle 4 day 1 (C4D1), after less than 7 weeks of nivolumab. Each patient's relapse followed autologous stem cell transplantation, and brentuximab vedotin exposure varied. The sequence derives from a human donor with classical Hodgkin lymphoma. The rearrangement links TRBV7-2 to TRBJ2-3; 13 bases are a match to TRBD2. Material: peripheral blood mononuclear cells (PBMCs), obtained before the fourth cycle of nivolumab. CDR3 DNA sequence: TGTGCCAGCAGCCCTCGGACTAGCGGGAGAGGGATCCGTACAGATACGCAGTATTTT. It translates to CASSPRTSGRGIRTDTQYF. Drawing the rest from reference TRBV7-2 and TRBJ2-3, the complete variable domain is GAGVSQSPSNKVTEKGKDVELRCDPISGHTALYWYRQSLGQGLEFLIYFQGNSAPDKSGLPSDRFSAERTGGSVSTLTIQRTQQEDSAVYLCASSPRTSGRGIRTDTQYFGPGTRLTVL.